Each of the 32 T cell receptor beta chains below was sequenced from the same sample in a study of cytomegalovirus exposure and HLA in healthy donors. PCR involved 60 Vbeta and 13 Jbeta primers. Method: immunoSEQ multiplex PCR; TCRdb's copy keeps in-frame clones and lacks some. The sample includes around 62,000 clones, around 80% of them seen just once. The sequencing input was PBMCs. Receptors originate from a man aged 35 to 55 in good health and CMV-seronegative.

This chain connects TRBV7-6 to TRBJ2-7; the D is unclear. V was clipped by 5 bases and J by 0 bases, with 17 bases between them. The germline gives CDR1 SGHVS, CDR2 FNYEAQ. CDR3 size: 16 residues. This CDR3 reads CASSPSFERASYEQYF. The CDR3 nucleotides are TGTGCCAGCAGCCCATCTTTCGAGAGAGCCTCCTACGAGCAGTACTTC.

This chain links TRBV29-1 with TRBJ1-1, with 10 bases identical to TRBD1. This CDR3 is built from 13 residues. With V trimmed by 6 bases and J by 4 bases, 5 bases remained unmatched. From germline, CDR1 is SQVTM and CDR2 ANQGSEA. The CDR3 sequence is CSVVRQGATEAFF. The CDR3 DNA is TGCAGCGTGGTCAGACAGGGGGCCACTGAAGCTTTCTTT.

As concerns this clone: The junction shows a germline mismatch at one end, possibly a read error. The chain is built from TRBV7-2 and TRBJ1-6; the D gene is possibly TRBD1 (5 bases). CDR1 and CDR2 (germline): SGHTA, FQGNSA. This CDR3 comprises 15 residues. CDR3 bases: TGTGCCAGCAGCTCACAGGAATATTATAGTTCACCCCTCCACTTT. This gives the protein CASSSQEYYSSPLHF. Full variable domain (outside the CDR3, taken from reference TRBV7-2 and TRBJ1-6): GAGVSQSPSNKVTEKGKDVELRCDPISGHTALYWYRQSLGQGLEFLIYFQGNSAPDKSGLPSDRFSAERTGGSVSTLTIQRTQQEDSAVYLCASSSQEYYSSPLHFGNGTRLTVT.

The rearrangement uses TRBV7-9 and TRBJ1-6; no clear D. The V end was cut by 5 bases, the J end by 9 bases, with 8 bases between. Germline CDR1 SEHNR, CDR2 FQNEAQ (reference sequence). The CDR3 is 12 residues long. As DNA, the CDR3 is TGTGCCAGCAGCCCGGAGTTTTCACCCCTCCACTTT. Translation: CASSPEFSPLHF.

The chain recombines TRBV6-1 with TRBJ2-5; 11 bases fit TRBD1. Looked up from germline, CDR1 is MNHNS and CDR2 is SASEGT. V trimming: 3 bases; J trimming: 5 bases; junction bases outside the gene matches: 11. The CDR3 extends over 17 amino acids. DNA of the CDR3: TGTGCCAGCAGTGAGGACTGGGACAGGGGGAAACAGGAGACCCAGTACTTC. It encodes CASSEDWDRGKQETQYF.

The J gene is TRBJ1-1, the V gene TRBV11-2; 8 bases line up with TRBD1. The CDR3 runs to 16 residues. V shed 5 bases, J shed 1 base, and the junction held 9 bases outside the gene matches. Germline V CDR1 and CDR2: SGHAT, FQNNGV. The CDR3 is CASSQRQGFTNTEAFF. DNA for the CDR3: TGTGCCAGCAGCCAAAGACAGGGGTTCACGAACACTGAAGCTTTCTTT.

The chain uses TRBV15 and TRBJ1-5; the D is unclear. Per germline, CDR1 LNHNV and CDR2 YYDKDF (reference sequence). Trimming took 7 bases from V and 7 from J, leaving 5 bases between them. There are 10 residues in the CDR3. CDR3 amino acids: CATIIQPQHF. The CDR3 DNA sequence: TGTGCCACCATTATACAGCCCCAGCATTTT.

This chain joins TRBV27 and TRBJ2-6, with a tentative D call TRBD1 (6 bases). With 4 bases removed from V and 0 bases from J, the gap between germline ends came to 22 bases. In germline, CDR1 is MNHEY, CDR2 SMNVEV (reference sequence). CDR3 length equals 20 residues. The CDR3 DNA reads as TGTGCCAGCAGTTCCCGACAGGTGAATTTCCCTGGCTCTGGGGCCAACGTCCTGACTTTC. Encoded protein: CASSSRQVNFPGSGANVLTF.

The chain couples TRBV27 to TRBJ2-7, with 8 bases identical to TRBD1. CDR1 is MNHEY and CDR2 is SMNVEV in the germline V gene (reference sequence). V shed 3 bases, J shed 7 bases, and the junction held 5 bases outside the gene matches. This CDR3 comprises 13 residues. The CDR3 here is CASSFARGQEQYF. CDR3 nucleotides: TGTGCCAGCAGTTTCGCCAGGGGGCAAGAGCAGTACTTC.

This chain joins TRBV18 and TRBJ1-4, with 9 positions matching TRBD1. Trimming cost V 3 bases and J 8 bases; bases outside gene matches: 7. In germline, CDR1 is KGHSH, CDR2 LQKENI. The CDR3 runs to 15 residues. DNA for the CDR3: TGTGCCAGCTCACCCTCCCGGACAGGGGACGAAAAACTGTTTTTT. Its protein product is CASSPSRTGDEKLFF.

The J gene is TRBJ1-5, the V gene TRBV19, with D uncertain. CDR3 length: 16 amino acids. Deletions cut 2 bases from V and 0 bases from J, with 11 bases between. Germline V CDR1 and CDR2: LNHDA, SQIVND (reference sequence). CDR3 coding DNA: TGTGCCAGTAGTATAACAGCCCCCTATAGCAATCAGCCCCAGCATTTT. Translation gives CASSITAPYSNQPQHF.

V gene TRBV2 combines with J gene TRBJ2-7, with D perhaps TRBD1 (5 bases). Trimming removed 4 bases at V and 2 bases at J, with 12 bases between. Per germline, CDR1 SNHLY and CDR2 FYNNEI. There are 14 residues in the CDR3. The CDR3 loop reads CASSVRRVTYEQYF. CDR3 nucleotides: TGTGCCAGCAGTGTACGCAGGGTCACCTACGAGCAGTACTTC.

This clone is a singleton in its sample. The gene calls are TRBV4-1 and TRBJ2-3; 11 bases line up with TRBD2. In germline, CDR1 is MGHRA, CDR2 YSYEKL. V shed 4 bases, J shed 2 bases, and the junction held 8 bases outside the gene matches. This CDR3 is built from 17 residues. CDR3 bases: TGCGCCAGCAGCCTGTCGGTAGCGGGGGGGGACACAGATACGCAGTATTTT. The encoded protein is CASSLSVAGGDTDTQYF.

The chain employs TRBV6-5 and TRBJ2-3; 7 bases agree with TRBD2. CDR3 length: 16 amino acids. With V trimmed by 3 bases and J by 1 base, 7 bases remained unmatched. Germline values: CDR1 MNHEY, CDR2 SVGAGI. Here the CDR3 reads CASSYAGLAGTDTQYF. The CDR3 DNA reads TGTGCCAGCAGTTATGCGGGGCTAGCGGGCACAGATACGCAGTATTTT.

V is TRBV2 and J is TRBJ1-2; D remains unclear. Germline CDR1 reads SNHLY; CDR2 reads FYNNEI. The CDR3 runs 12 residues. Trimming took 7 bases from V and 5 from J, leaving 11 bases between them. CDR3 amino acids: CASKWEDYGYTF. CDR3 bases: TGTGCCAGCAAGTGGGAGGATTATGGCTACACCTTC.

The chain combines TRBV15 with TRBJ1-5; D perhaps matches TRBD1 (6 bases). V lost 1 base and J lost 6, with 13 bases in between. CDR3 length equals 15 residues. Germline-derived CDR1 and CDR2 are LNHNV and YYDKDF (reference sequence). The CDR3 DNA reads TGTGCCACCAGCAGAGTATTAGGGGGTGGTCAGCCCCAGCATTTT. Encoded protein: CATSRVLGGGQPQHF.

CDR3 nucleotide sequence: TGTGCCAGCAGCGTAGTGGGGTTCTTCAGGGTCGATGCTTTCTTT. It translates to CASSVVGFFRVDAFF. This chain links TRBV9 with TRBJ1-1, with D possibly TRBD1 on 5 matching bases. This CDR3 has 15 residues. Trimming took 0 bases from V and 11 from J, leaving 20 bases between them. Germline-derived CDR1 and CDR2 are SGDLS and YYNGEE.

This clone came up once. The chain combines TRBV7-3 with TRBJ1-2, with TRBD1 matching 9 bases. Germline V gene lookup returns CDR1 SGHTA and CDR2 FQGTGA. This CDR3 spans 13 amino acids. The junction had 5 bases not matched to a gene; V was cut back by 4 bases and J by 8 bases. The CDR3 sequence: CASSSGQGHGYTF. DNA of the CDR3: TGTGCCAGCAGCTCGGGACAGGGTCACGGCTACACCTTC.

The chain is built from TRBV5-3 and TRBJ2-2; 7 bases agree with TRBD2. TRBV5-3 qualifies as an ORF whose function is uncertain. The CDR3 spans 16 residues. J was trimmed by 3 bases and V by 4 bases; bases with no gene match: 9. The CDR3 DNA follows: TGTGCCAGAAGCAGAGGACTAGACCTATACACCGGGGAGCTGTTTTTT. Translated, it gives CARSRGLDLYTGELFF.

This rearrangement joins TRBV19 to TRBJ2-3; D ambiguous. The CDR3 runs to 13 residues. CDR1 is LNHDA, CDR2 SQIVND, per germline (reference sequence). The germline V and J ends were trimmed by 2 bases and 2 bases, with 5 bases remaining between them. The CDR3 DNA follows: TGTGCCAGTAGTATAATCTTCACAGATACGCAGTATTTT. Its translation is CASSIIFTDTQYF.

The rearrangement links TRBV5-1 to TRBJ1-4, with D possibly matching TRBD1 (5 bases). The CDR3 spans 18 residues. Trimming shortened V by 4 bases and J by 0 bases, and 19 bases separated the two germline ends. Germline V lookup: CDR1 SGHRS, CDR2 YFSETQ. The DNA for the CDR3 is TGCGCCAGCAGCGTGGGACCCCCAGGCCTTGCAACTAATGAAAAACTGTTTTTT. Its translation: CASSVGPPGLATNEKLFF.

V and J are TRBV7-2 and TRBJ2-3, with D possibly matching TRBD2 (7 bases). This CDR3 is built from 15 residues. V was cut by 1 base and J by 1 base, with 9 bases left in between. Germline V gives CDR1 SGHTA, CDR2 FQGNSA. Here the CDR3 reads CASSLGGGRTDTQYF. The DNA of the CDR3 is TGTGCCAGCAGCTTAGGCGGGGGCCGCACAGATACGCAGTATTTT.

This clone has only one observation. The chain uses TRBV6-6 and TRBJ1-1, with 9 nucleotides matching TRBD1. The length of the CDR3 is 15 residues. The V and J ends lost 5 bases and 5 bases, in that order; junction bases with no gene match: 9. CDR1 and CDR2 from the germline V gene are MNHNY and SVGAGI (reference sequence). CDR3 loop: CASSGRGQGLTEAFF. The DNA for the CDR3 is TGTGCCAGCAGTGGGAGGGGACAGGGATTAACTGAAGCTTTCTTT.

This clone was recorded once. The gene calls are TRBV4-1 and TRBJ2-5; 7 positions match TRBD1. The assigned J gene may be wrong: the sequence end matches TRBJ2-7 better. The CDR3 extends over 15 amino acids. Germline CDR1 and CDR2: MGHRA and YSYEKL. The CDR3 nucleotides are TGCGCCAGCAGCCAAGAGAGAGCACAGGGGTACGAGCAGTACTTC. Translating gives CASSQERAQGYEQYF.

The chain carries TRBV5-5 and TRBJ2-3; perhaps TRBD2 as D (6 bases). V was clipped by 0 bases and J by 5 bases, with 13 bases between them. This CDR3 comprises 15 residues. Germline-derived CDR1 and CDR2 are SGHKS and YYEKEE (reference sequence). The CDR3 protein is CASSLGSAGGDTQYF. CDR3 nucleotides: TGTGCCAGCAGCTTGGGGTCGGCCGGGGGAGATACGCAGTATTTT.

The gene calls are TRBV11-2 and TRBJ2-7, with a weak D call TRBD1 (6 bases). Germline V CDR1 and CDR2: SGHAT, FQNNGV. V gave up 7 bases and J gave up 0 bases, with 10 bases separating them. The CDR3 spans 13 residues. CDR3 protein: CASKRGFSYEQYF. DNA of the CDR3: TGTGCCAGCAAGAGGGGGTTCTCCTACGAGCAGTACTTC.

J is TRBJ1-5 and V is TRBV10-2; D call uncertain. Germline CDR1 WSHSY, CDR2 SAAADI. V was clipped by 0 bases and J by 0 bases, with 6 bases between them. CDR3 length equals 15 residues. CDR3 nucleotides: TGCGCCAGCAGTGAGTCGCAGGTTAGCAATCAGCCCCAGCATTTT. This translates into CASSESQVSNQPQHF.

This rearrangement joins TRBV5-8 to TRBJ1-5; D is possibly TRBD1 (6 bases). V was cut by 7 bases and J by 3 bases, with 14 bases left in between. The CDR3 is 14 residues long. CDR1 and CDR2 from the germline V gene are SGHTS and YDEGEE. CDR3 region: CASVSGGTNQPQHF. CDR3 nucleotides: TGTGCCAGCGTCTCTGGGGGCACCAATCAGCCCCAGCATTTT.

The CDR3 is CASSPGDRGQNYGYTF. As DNA, the CDR3 is TGTGCCAGCAGCCCGGGGGACAGGGGGCAAAACTATGGCTACACCTTC. The chain carries TRBV5-4 and TRBJ1-2, with 12 bases identical to TRBD1. The germline gives CDR1 SGHNT, CDR2 YYREEE (reference sequence). The CDR3 covers 16 residues. V lost 4 bases and J lost 2; bases outside the gene matches: 6.

The V gene is TRBV5-1, the J gene TRBJ1-1, with 8 bases identical to TRBD1. The germline CDR1 and CDR2 sequences are SGHRS and YFSETQ. Trimming took 3 bases from V and 3 from J; bases not matched to a gene: 7. There are 15 residues in the CDR3. CDR3 residues: CASSSAGGEYTEAFF. For the CDR3, the DNA is TGCGCCAGCAGCTCCGCAGGGGGCGAGTACACTGAAGCTTTCTTT.

The chain employs TRBV2 and TRBJ2-1; 10 positions match TRBD2. With V trimmed by 4 bases and J by 9 bases, 9 bases remained unmatched. Per germline, CDR1 SNHLY and CDR2 FYNNEI. The CDR3 totals 15 residues. CDR3 protein: CASSGQREGRIEQFF. CDR3 DNA: TGTGCCAGCAGTGGCCAGCGGGAGGGCCGGATTGAGCAGTTCTTC.

This clone was found a few times. The gene calls are TRBV29-1 and TRBJ2-3, with 12 bases identical to TRBD2. J lost 7 bases, V lost 8 bases, and 10 bases had no gene match. Germline-derived CDR1 and CDR2 are SQVTM and ANQGSEA. This CDR3 region has 14 residues. As DNA, the CDR3 is TGCAGCACCGAACTAGCGGGAGGTCTTAATACGCAGTATTTT. Translating it yields CSTELAGGLNTQYF.